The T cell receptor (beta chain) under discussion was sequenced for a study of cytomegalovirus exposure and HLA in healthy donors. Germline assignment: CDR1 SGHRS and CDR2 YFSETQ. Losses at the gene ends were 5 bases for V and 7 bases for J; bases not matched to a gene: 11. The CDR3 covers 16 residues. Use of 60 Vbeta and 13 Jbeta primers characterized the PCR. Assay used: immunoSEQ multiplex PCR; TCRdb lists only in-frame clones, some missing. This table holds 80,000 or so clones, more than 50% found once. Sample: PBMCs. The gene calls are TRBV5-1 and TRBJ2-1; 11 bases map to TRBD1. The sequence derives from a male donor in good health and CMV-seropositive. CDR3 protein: CASRVGDRGGGNEQFF. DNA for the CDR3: TGCGCCAGCAGAGTAGGGGACAGGGGGGGTGGGAATGAGCAGTTCTTC.